This T cell receptor (beta chain) came from a study of blood T cell repertoires in COVID-19. Study overall: Nucleic acid was either cDNA or gDNA, and it came from T cells, B-cell-depleted T cells, or PBMCs.

Under the authors' procedure: Using reference gene primer amplification, nucleated cell counts were estimated. Profiled with immunoSEQ multiplex PCR; TCRdb holds only in-frame clones, not every one. Clonal size and the V and J genes are those of that table, whereas D and trimming came from the DNA. The sample comprises 200,000 to 250,000 clones, around 81% of which are singletons, and more than 2% rests with the top ten. The sample taken for sequencing was peripheral blood. The clonotype originates from an older woman with acute or convalescent COVID-19.

The CDR3 DNA reads TGTGCCAGCAGGCATTCTTCAGACAGGGTCTATGGCTACACCTTC. Translating it yields CASRHSSDRVYGYTF. This chain uses TRBV5-6 with TRBJ1-2; TRBD1 matches 7 bases. The CDR3 runs to 15 residues. The V gene end was trimmed by 5 bases and the J gene end by 4 bases; junction bases not matched to a gene: 11. Germline values: CDR1 SGHDT, CDR2 YYEEEE.